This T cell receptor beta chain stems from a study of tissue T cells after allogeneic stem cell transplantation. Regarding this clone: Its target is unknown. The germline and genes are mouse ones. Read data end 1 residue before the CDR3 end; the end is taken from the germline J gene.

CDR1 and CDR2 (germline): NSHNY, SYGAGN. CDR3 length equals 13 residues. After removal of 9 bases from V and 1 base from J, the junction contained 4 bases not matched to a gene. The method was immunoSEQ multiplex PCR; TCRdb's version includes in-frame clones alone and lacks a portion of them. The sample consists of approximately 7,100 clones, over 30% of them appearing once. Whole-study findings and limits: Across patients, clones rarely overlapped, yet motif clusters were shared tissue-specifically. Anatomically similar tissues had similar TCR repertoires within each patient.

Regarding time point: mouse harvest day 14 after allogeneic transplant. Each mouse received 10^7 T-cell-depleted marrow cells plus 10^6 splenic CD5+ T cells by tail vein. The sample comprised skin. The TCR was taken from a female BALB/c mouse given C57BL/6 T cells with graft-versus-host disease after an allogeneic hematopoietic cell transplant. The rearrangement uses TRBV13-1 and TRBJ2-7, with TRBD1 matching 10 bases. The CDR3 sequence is CATLGQGSYEQYF. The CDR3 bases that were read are TGTGCCACCCTGGGACAGGGGTCCTATGAACAGTAC.